One and the same sample provided the 30 T cell receptor beta chains below, sequenced in a study of T cells of healthy individuals. TCRdb recomputed calls from the 5' RACE reads with MiXCR, one row per CDR3 protein. The top ten hold 6% to 8% of the sample, which has 90,000 to 100,000 distinct CDR3 sequences, approximately 18% seen once. The receptor set was obtained from a human donor in good health.

This rearrangement joins TRBV12-3 or TRBV12-4 to TRBJ1-5; TRBD1 matches 8 bases. This CDR3 region has 14 residues. V lost 6 bases, J lost 3 bases, and 4 bases stayed unmatched. CDR3 sequence: CASRGTGDNQPQHF. For the CDR3, the DNA is TGTGCCAGCAGAGGGACAGGTGACAATCAGCCCCAGCATTTT.

This clonotype appeared a few times. This chain links TRBV5-5 with TRBJ2-5, with D possibly TRBD1 on 5 matching bases. V was pared by 0 bases and J by 3 bases, with 6 bases between. This CDR3 contains 13 residues. The germline V gene has CDR1 SGHKS and CDR2 YYEKEE (reference sequence). CDR3 sequence reads: CASSLAREETQYF. The CDR3 coding sequence is TGTGCCAGCAGCTTGGCCAGGGAAGAGACCCAGTACTTC.

V gene TRBV28 combines with J gene TRBJ2-4, with D possibly matching TRBD2 (5 bases). CDR1 and CDR2 from the germline V gene are MDHEN and SYDVKM. This CDR3 is 12 amino acids long. Trimming removed 2 bases from V and 7 bases from J, with 6 bases in between. DNA for the CDR3: TGTGCCAGCAGTTTAGGACTGAACATTCAGTACTTC. Amino acids: CASSLGLNIQYF.

CDR3 sequence (DNA): TGTGCCAGCAGTCTAAGGCGGCAGGTCACTGAAGCTTTCTTT. Translating it yields CASSLRRQVTEAFF. The chain joins TRBV12-3 or TRBV12-4 to TRBJ1-1; D gene unclear. This CDR3 comprises 14 residues. Trimming removed 5 bases at V and 4 bases at J, with 14 bases between.

Ten or more counts support this clonotype. Here the CDR3 reads CASSSTGPGNHSNQPQHF. The DNA for the CDR3 is TGTGCCAGCAGTTCGACAGGGCCCGGAAATCATAGCAATCAGCCCCAGCATTTT. The chain employs TRBV27 and TRBJ1-5, with 7 bases identical to TRBD1. The germline gives CDR1 MNHEY, CDR2 SMNVEV (reference sequence). V lost 4 bases, J lost 0 bases, and 12 bases stayed unmatched. This CDR3 is built from 18 residues.

This clonotype was recorded at least ten times. The rearrangement links TRBV6-2 or TRBV6-3 to TRBJ2-1; D may be TRBD1 (6 bases). Trimming took 6 bases from V and 6 from J, leaving 18 bases between them. Germline V gene data show CDR1 as MNHEY and CDR2 as SVGEGT. This CDR3 spans 15 amino acids. This CDR3 reads CASSPGHYTFNEQFF. CDR3 nucleotides: TGTGCCAGCAGCCCGGGACATTATACCTTCAATGAGCAGTTCTTC.

This clonotype was counted a few times. A read error may account for a junction end that differs from germline. The chain employs TRBV3-1 and TRBJ1-2, with a possible D match to TRBD1 (5 bases). CDR3 length: 11 amino acids. Germline lookup yields CDR1 LGHDT and CDR2 YNNKEL (reference sequence). CDR3 loop: CASSQGNRLDF. The DNA of the CDR3 is TGTGCCAGCAGCCAAGGGAACAGGTTAGACTTC.

The chain recombines TRBV29-1 with TRBJ2-7, with D unclear. The germline V gene has CDR1 SQVTM and CDR2 ANQGSEA. This CDR3 is 16 amino acids long. Trimming took off 3 bases at V and 0 bases at J, with 18 bases between the two ends. DNA of the CDR3: TGCAGCGTTGAGGTTGGTGATTCCCGAAACTCCTACGAGCAGTACTTC. Encoded protein: CSVEVGDSRNSYEQYF.

The V gene is TRBV7-9, the J gene TRBJ2-5; D is perhaps TRBD1 (6 bases). V lost 3 bases, J lost 4 bases, and 15 bases lay in between. The CDR3 covers 15 residues. Germline V lookup: CDR1 SEHNR, CDR2 FQNEAQ (reference sequence). The CDR3 DNA reads TGTGCCAGCAGCTTCCAGGGGAAAGGAGGAGAGACCCAGTACTTC. This translates into CASSFQGKGGETQYF.

This clonotype occurred many times. V and J are TRBV7-9 and TRBJ2-3; D perhaps matches TRBD2 (5 bases). The V gene lost 4 bases and the J gene lost 2 bases, with 16 bases spanning the gap. The V gene's germline CDR1 is SEHNR and CDR2 FQNEAQ (reference sequence). The CDR3 has 16 amino acids. CDR3 in DNA: TGTGCCAGCAGCTATCGAGGGAGCGCGACCACAGATACGCAGTATTTT. Its translation is CASSYRGSATTDTQYF.

This chain joins TRBV28 and TRBJ1-5; 12 bases match TRBD1. The CDR3 is made up of 18 amino acids. Germline loops: CDR1 MDHEN, CDR2 SYDVKM. V gave up 3 bases and J gave up 3 bases; unmatched junction bases: 9. The DNA for the CDR3 is TGTGCCAGCAGTTTTCGGTGGGGGACAGGGGGCATCAATCAGCCCCAGCATTTT. It specifies CASSFRWGTGGINQPQHF.

The chain joins TRBV4-1 to TRBJ2-3; D not resolved. The V gene's germline CDR1 is MGHRA and CDR2 YSYEKL. Trimming pared 1 base from V and 0 bases from J, leaving 8 bases between. This CDR3 contains 15 residues. The CDR3 region is CASSQVVGSTDTQYF. Written as DNA, the CDR3 is TGCGCCAGCAGCCAAGTTGTAGGTAGCACAGATACGCAGTATTTT.

This clonotype was found many times. V gene TRBV7-8 combines with J gene TRBJ2-1; D ambiguous. CDR1 and CDR2 (germline): SGHVS, FQNEAQ. The CDR3 is 18 residues long. V dropped 0 bases and J dropped 0 bases, with 15 bases sitting between them. CDR3 bases: TGTGCCAGCAGCTTAGCGCTCTCCCTCCAGAGCTCCTACAATGAGCAGTTCTTC. It is translated as CASSLALSLQSSYNEQFF.

This clonotype occurred a few times. The chain carries TRBV6-5 and TRBJ1-3; TRBD1 might be the D (5 bases). Germline V gene lookup returns CDR1 MNHEY and CDR2 SVGAGI. The CDR3 loop spans 15 amino acids. V lost 5 bases to trimming and J lost 4 bases, with 15 bases between them. CDR3: CASSTRDREGNTIYF. For the CDR3, the DNA is TGTGCCAGCAGTACCAGGGACCGGGAAGGAAACACCATATATTTT.

The sample holds many counts of this clonotype. The chain has TRBV7-8 and TRBJ2-1; weak D call: TRBD1 (5 bases). V was cut by 1 base and J by 8 bases, with 18 bases left in between. From germline, CDR1 is SGHVS and CDR2 FQNEAQ. The CDR3 runs to 16 residues. The CDR3 DNA reads as TGTGCCAGCAGCTTAGTAATCCGCGACAGACGGTATGAGCAGTTCTTC. Its protein product is CASSLVIRDRRYEQFF.

The CDR3 loop is CASSDGVAGWETQYF. In DNA form, the CDR3 reads TGTGCCAGCAGTGATGGGGTAGCGGGATGGGAGACCCAGTACTTC. The chain is built from TRBV2 and TRBJ2-5, with TRBD2 matching over 8 bases. The CDR3 has 15 residues. Germline CDR1 and CDR2: SNHLY and FYNNEI. V shed 3 bases and J 5 bases; nucleotides not matched to a gene: 8.

Many counts were recorded for this clonotype. The chain is built from TRBV19 and TRBJ2-1; TRBD2 matches at 7 bases. V lost 3 bases, J lost 8 bases, and 7 bases stayed unmatched. The CDR3 is 14 residues long. Germline V gene lookup returns CDR1 LNHDA and CDR2 SQIVND (reference sequence). CDR3 coding DNA: TGTGCCAGTAGTATTAGTTCGGCGGGGGATGAGCAGTTCTTC. It translates to CASSISSAGDEQFF.

In its sample, this clonotype was seen a few times. The V gene is TRBV27, the J gene TRBJ2-2; 7 bases align to TRBD1. The CDR3 totals 15 residues. Germline lookup yields CDR1 MNHEY and CDR2 SMNVEV (reference sequence). Germline trimming cut 5 bases from V and 0 bases from J; bases unmatched to any gene: 3. For the CDR3, the DNA is TGTGCCAGCAGTGTGACAGGGTCGAACACCGGGGAGCTGTTTTTT. Protein product: CASSVTGSNTGELFF.

This clonotype occurred many times. This sequence joins TRBV6-4 and TRBJ2-3; 7 positions agree with TRBD1. The CDR3 runs 13 residues. Germline CDR1 and CDR2: MRHNA and SNTAGT. V lost 5 bases and J lost 8; bases outside the gene matches: 7. CDR3 DNA sequence: TGTGCCAGCAGTACAGGGGCCCGGGGTACGCAGTATTTT. It specifies CASSTGARGTQYF.

This clonotype has a handful of counts. The chain joins TRBV5-1 to TRBJ2-7, with TRBD1 identical over 10 bases. Unmatched junction bases numbered 9, after V lost 4 bases and J lost 5 bases. CDR3 size: 15 residues. Per the germline V gene, CDR1 is SGHRS and CDR2 is YFSETQ. CDR3 residues: CASSLTGTGVDEQYF. For the CDR3, the DNA is TGCGCCAGCAGCCTTACCGGGACAGGGGTTGACGAGCAGTACTTC.

This clonotype was counted many times. CDR3 in DNA: TGTGCCAGCAGCCAAGGAGGGACCCTATTAAATCAGCCCCAGCATTTT. Protein sequence: CASSQGGTLLNQPQHF. The chain recombines TRBV12-3 or TRBV12-4 with TRBJ1-5; tentatively, D is TRBD1 (5 bases). The ends were cut back, 6 bases at V and 4 bases at J, with 19 bases in the middle. The CDR3 contains 16 residues.

There are a few counts of this clonotype. The chain uses TRBV9 and TRBJ2-3; D remains unclear. Germline V gene lookup returns CDR1 SGDLS and CDR2 YYNGEE. Trimming took 2 bases from V and 4 from J, leaving 17 bases between them. This CDR3 is built from 16 residues. The CDR3, as DNA: TGTGCCAGCAGCGTTCGGCCGATTGGGCAGGCAGATACGCAGTATTTT. It is translated as CASSVRPIGQADTQYF.

This clonotype turned up a few times. In DNA, the CDR3 is TGTGCCAGCAGTTTAACAGGGCTTGTCACTGAAGCTTTCTTT. As protein: CASSLTGLVTEAFF. The rearrangement uses TRBV28 and TRBJ1-1, with D possibly matching TRBD1 (6 bases). The germline V gene has CDR1 MDHEN and CDR2 SYDVKM. The ends were cut back, 2 bases at V and 4 bases at J, with 11 bases in the middle. The CDR3 totals 14 residues.

In its sample, this clonotype was seen a few times. The chain employs TRBV15 and TRBJ1-1; D is uncertain. Germline assignment: CDR1 LNHNV and CDR2 YYDKDF (reference sequence). V lost 0 bases to trimming and J lost 4 bases, with 6 bases between them. CDR3 length: 13 residues. CDR3: CATSREGSTEAFF. The CDR3 DNA reads TGTGCCACCAGCAGAGAAGGGAGCACTGAAGCTTTCTTT.

Note on this clonotype: A junction end diverges from the germline sequence, so it may reflect a read error. This rearrangement joins TRBV5-1 to TRBJ2-1; D is undetermined. CDR1 and CDR2 (germline): SGHRS, YFSETQ. CDR3 size: 14 residues. The CDR3 reads CVSSLEHFHNEQFF. The CDR3, as DNA: TGCGTCAGCAGTCTAGAACATTTCCACAATGAGCAGTTCTTC.

This clonotype was picked up a small number of times. The rearrangement uses TRBV12-3 or TRBV12-4 and TRBJ1-1, with D hard to call. CDR3 length: 14 residues. Trimming pared 3 bases from V and 0 bases from J, leaving 8 bases between. The CDR3 DNA is TGTGCCAGCAGTTTCACCAGGTTGAACACTGAAGCTTTCTTT. Translated: CASSFTRLNTEAFF.

The chain combines TRBV11-2 with TRBJ2-1; TRBD1 matches 7 bases. The germline V gene has CDR1 SGHAT and CDR2 FQNNGV. This CDR3 contains 14 residues. Germline trimming cut 4 bases from V and 5 bases from J; bases unmatched to any gene: 5. In nucleotides, the CDR3 is TGTGCCAGCAGCTCCGAAGGGACAGACAATGAGCAGTTCTTC. It specifies CASSSEGTDNEQFF.

The chain has TRBV10-3 and TRBJ2-5; D is perhaps TRBD1 or TRBD2 (6 bases each). The CDR3 covers 14 residues. Trimming pared 6 bases from V and 5 bases from J, leaving 16 bases between. Per the germline V gene, CDR1 is ENHRY and CDR2 is SYGVKD. CDR3 protein: CAISVKGGAETQYF. The CDR3 DNA reads TGTGCCATCAGCGTTAAGGGGGGCGCGGAGACCCAGTACTTC.

At least ten counts were recorded for this clonotype. The V call is TRBV5-1, the J call TRBJ2-1; perhaps TRBD1 as D (5 bases). V lost 0 bases and J lost 7, with 5 bases in between. Germline-derived CDR1 and CDR2 are SGHRS and YFSETQ. The CDR3 totals 12 residues. CDR3 nucleotide sequence: TGCGCCAGCAGCTTGGAGGGGAATGAGCAGTTCTTC. This sequence encodes CASSLEGNEQFF.

This rearrangement joins TRBV4-3 to TRBJ2-5; D may be TRBD1 (6 bases). The CDR3 contains 16 residues. V was trimmed by 2 bases and J by 5 bases, leaving 18 bases between them. CDR1 and CDR2 from the germline V gene are LGHNA and YSLEER. The CDR3 DNA is TGCGCCAGCAGCCAAAGATTGGGCGAGACAGGCGAGACCCAGTACTTC. Its protein is CASSQRLGETGETQYF.